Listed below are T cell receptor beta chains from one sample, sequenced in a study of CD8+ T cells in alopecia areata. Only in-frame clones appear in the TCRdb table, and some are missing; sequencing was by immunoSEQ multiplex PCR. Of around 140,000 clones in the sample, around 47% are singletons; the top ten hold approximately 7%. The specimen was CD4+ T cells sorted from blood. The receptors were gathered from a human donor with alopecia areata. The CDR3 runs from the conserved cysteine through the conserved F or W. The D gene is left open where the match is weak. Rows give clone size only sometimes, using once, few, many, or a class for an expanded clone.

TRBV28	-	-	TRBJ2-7	CASIGASTSRREQYF	TGTGCCAGCATCGGTGCATCCACATCCCGGCGCGAGCAGTACTTC
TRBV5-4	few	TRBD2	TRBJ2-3	CASSRGGSGTDTQYF	TGTGCCAGCAGCCGGGGCGGGAGTGGGACAGATACGCAGTATTTT
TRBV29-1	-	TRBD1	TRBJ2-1	CSVAYGQGAEQFF	TGCAGCGTTGCTTACGGACAGGGGGCTGAGCAGTTCTTC
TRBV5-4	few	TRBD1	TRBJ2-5	CASRPGTEKETQYF	TGTGCCAGCAGACCCGGGACAGAAAAAGAGACCCAGTACTTC
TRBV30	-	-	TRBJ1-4	CAWRLRSGGRNEKLFF	TGTGCCTGGAGGCTCCGCTCCGGCGGACGAAATGAAAAACTGTTTTTT
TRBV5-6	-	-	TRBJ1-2	CASSSQGSYGYTF	TGTGCCAGCAGCTCGCAGGGTTCATATGGCTACACCTTC
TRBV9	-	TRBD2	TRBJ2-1	CASSRTSGRSTHNEQFF	TGTGCCAGTTCGCGGACTAGCGGGAGGTCCACCCACAATGAGCAGTTCTTC
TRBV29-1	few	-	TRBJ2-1	CSVDTGWAWRSGQFF	TGCAGCGTTGATACGGGATGGGCCTGGCGCTCTGGGCAGTTCTTC
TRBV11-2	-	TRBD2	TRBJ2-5	CASSLALAGGETQYF	TGTGCCAGCAGCTTAGCTCTCGCGGGGGGAGAGACCCAGTACTTC
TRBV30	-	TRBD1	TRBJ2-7	CALTGTGLQYF	TGTGCCTTAACCGGGACAGGGCTGCAGTACTTC
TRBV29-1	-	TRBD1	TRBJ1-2	CSGLTGSLGYTF	TGCAGCGGCCTGACAGGGTCTCTTGGCTACACCTTC
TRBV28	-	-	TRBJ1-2	CASSTDGYYGYTF	TGTGCCAGCAGTACTGACGGCTACTATGGCTACACCTTC
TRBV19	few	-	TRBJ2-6	CASIQGSGANVLTF	TGTGCCAGTATCCAGGGCTCTGGGGCCAACGTCCTGACTTTC
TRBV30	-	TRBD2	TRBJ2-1	CAWSRAGTSGNNEQFF	TGTGCCTGGAGTAGGGCCGGGACTAGCGGGAACAATGAGCAGTTCTTC
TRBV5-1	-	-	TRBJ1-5	CASSLGFGGPNQPQHF	TGCGCCAGCAGCTTGGGGTTTGGGGGCCCAAATCAGCCCCAGCATTTT
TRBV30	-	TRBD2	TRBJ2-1	CAWSWERDRNEQFF	TGTGCCTGGAGTTGGGAGCGGGACCGCAATGAGCAGTTCTTC
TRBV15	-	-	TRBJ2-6	CATSRAGRARANVLTF	TGTGCCACCAGCAGAGCTGGAAGGGCTAGGGCCAACGTCCTGACTTTC
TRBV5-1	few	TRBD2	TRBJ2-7	CASSFVTSGSYEQYF	TGCGCCAGCAGCTTTGTGACTAGCGGATCCTACGAGCAGTACTTC
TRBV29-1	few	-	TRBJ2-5	CSVVRVSQETQYF	TGCAGCGTTGTAAGGGTCTCCCAAGAGACCCAGTACTTC
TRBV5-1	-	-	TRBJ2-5	CASSSGAVKETQYF	TGCGCCAGCAGTAGTGGGGCAGTCAAAGAGACCCAGTACTTC
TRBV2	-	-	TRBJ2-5	CASSESRGVQETQYF	TGTGCCAGCAGTGAGTCCCGAGGGGTACAAGAGACCCAGTACTTC
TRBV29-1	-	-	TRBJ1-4	CSVTGDGEKLFF	TGCAGCGTGACTGGGGACGGTGAAAAACTGTTTTTT
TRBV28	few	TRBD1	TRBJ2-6	CASSLPGTGVSGANVLTF	TGTGCCAGCAGTTTACCCGGGACAGGCGTCTCTGGGGCCAACGTCCTGACTTTC
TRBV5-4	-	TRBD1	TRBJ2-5	CASSPGQGDFQETQYF	TGTGCCAGCAGCCCAGGACAGGGAGATTTCCAAGAGACCCAGTACTTC
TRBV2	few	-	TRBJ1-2	CASSQVTGYGYTF	TGTGCCAGCAGTCAGGTCACCGGCTATGGCTACACCTTC
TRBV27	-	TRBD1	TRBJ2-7	CASSTSDRYEQYF	TGTGCCAGCAGTACATCGGACAGGTACGAGCAGTACTTC
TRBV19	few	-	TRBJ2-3	CASRSTYFTDTQYF	TGTGCCAGTAGGTCCACCTACTTCACAGATACGCAGTATTTT
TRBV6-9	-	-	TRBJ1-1	CASSQAGASMNTEAFF	TGTGCCAGCAGTCAGGCCGGGGCCTCGATGAACACTGAAGCTTTCTTT
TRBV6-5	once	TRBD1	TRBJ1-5	CASSTGQARRPQHF	TGTGCCAGCAGTACTGGACAGGCCCGGCGGCCCCAGCATTTT
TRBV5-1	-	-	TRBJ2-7	CASSLDGYEQYF	TGCGCCAGCAGCTTGGACGGCTACGAGCAGTACTTC
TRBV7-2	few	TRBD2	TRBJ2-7	CASSSSGYEQYF	TGTGCCAGCAGCTCTAGCGGCTACGAGCAGTACTTC